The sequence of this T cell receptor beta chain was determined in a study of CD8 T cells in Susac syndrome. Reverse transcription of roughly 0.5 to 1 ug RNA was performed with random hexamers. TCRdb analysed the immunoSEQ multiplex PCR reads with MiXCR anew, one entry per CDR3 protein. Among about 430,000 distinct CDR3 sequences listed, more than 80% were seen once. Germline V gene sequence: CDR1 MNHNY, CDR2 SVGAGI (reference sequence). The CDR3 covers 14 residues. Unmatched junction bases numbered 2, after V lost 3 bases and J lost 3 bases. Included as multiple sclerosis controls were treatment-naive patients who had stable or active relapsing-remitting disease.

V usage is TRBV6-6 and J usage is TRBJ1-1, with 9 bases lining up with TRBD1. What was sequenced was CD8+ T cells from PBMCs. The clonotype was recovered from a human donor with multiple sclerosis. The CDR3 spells CASSYGTGYTEAFF. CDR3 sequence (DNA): TGTGCCAGCAGTTATGGGACAGGGTACACTGAAGCTTTCTTT.